This T cell receptor beta chain was documented in a study of identical twins. The authors used template switching to add a universal primer site and gave cDNA unique molecular identifiers. TCRdb re-derived calls from the 5' RACE reads in MiXCR, one entry per CDR3 protein. The sample has hundreds of thousands of distinct CDR3 sequences; 5.5% to 7.5% are singletons. Trimming took 5 bases from V and 5 from J, leaving 12 bases between them. Germline CDR1 SQVTM, CDR2 ANQGSEA. The CDR3 runs to 12 residues. Study-wide results and caveats: Because invariant MAIT and iNKT cells could be present, zero-insertion analyses could be partly confounded. The more abundant beta clonotypes in cord blood had fewer insertions, and memory repertoires did not show this.

All donors were healthy Caucasians. The sample holds many counts of this clonotype. Its matching antigen is unknown. What was sequenced was naive T cells sorted from blood. This TCR was sampled from a man aged 18 to 30 in good health. The V gene is TRBV29-1, the J gene TRBJ2-5; D gene ambiguous. CDR3 nucleotide sequence: TGCAGCGTTAGAGACTTTCAGGAGACCCAGTACTTC. This gives the protein CSVRDFQETQYF.